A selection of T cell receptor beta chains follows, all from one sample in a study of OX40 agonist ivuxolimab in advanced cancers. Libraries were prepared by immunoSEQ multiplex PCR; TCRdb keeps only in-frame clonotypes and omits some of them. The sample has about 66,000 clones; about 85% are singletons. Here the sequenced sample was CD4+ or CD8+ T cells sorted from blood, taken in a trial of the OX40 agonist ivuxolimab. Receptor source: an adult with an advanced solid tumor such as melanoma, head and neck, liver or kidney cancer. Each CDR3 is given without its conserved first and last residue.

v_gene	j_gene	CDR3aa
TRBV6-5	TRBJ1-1	ASRRNTEAF
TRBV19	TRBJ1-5	ASSIPGQARSNQPQH
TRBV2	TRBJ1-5	ASRTDQPQH
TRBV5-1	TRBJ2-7	ASSFGRGFSEQY
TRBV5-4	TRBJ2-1	ASSGTEHNEQF
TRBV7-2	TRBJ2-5	ASSLWQQETQY
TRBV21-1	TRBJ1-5	ARFHREEGGNQPQH
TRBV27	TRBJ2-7	ASSLNREKYEQY
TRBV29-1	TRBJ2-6	SVAVGANVLT
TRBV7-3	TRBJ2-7	ASSLGGNNEQY
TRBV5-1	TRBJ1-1	ASSLVPGGNGEAF
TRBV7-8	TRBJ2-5	ASSLATGQTQETQY
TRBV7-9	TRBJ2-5	ASSFSGRVGTQY
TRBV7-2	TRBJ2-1	ASSLDRGLYNEQF
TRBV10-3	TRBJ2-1	AISEGSNEQF
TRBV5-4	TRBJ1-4	AASNGASNEKLF
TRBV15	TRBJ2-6	ATEGDSVANVLT
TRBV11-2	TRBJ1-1	ASSFPGPNTEAF
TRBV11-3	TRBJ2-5	ASSLDGASGETQY
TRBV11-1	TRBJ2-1	ASSPGTYSYNEQF
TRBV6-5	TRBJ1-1	ASSRGQGATEAF
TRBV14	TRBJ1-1	ASSLPKGVFTEAF
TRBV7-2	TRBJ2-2	ASSIDRAGGELF
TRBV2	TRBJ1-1	ASRERKNTEAF
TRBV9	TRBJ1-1	ASSVASNRDTEAF
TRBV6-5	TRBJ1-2	ASRWGKNYGYT
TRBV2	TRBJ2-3	ASRRTGSTDTQY
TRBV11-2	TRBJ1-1	ASTFPNPGQDVEAF
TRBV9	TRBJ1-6	ASSAHTSGGASNSPLH
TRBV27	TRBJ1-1	ASRTGTGNTEAF
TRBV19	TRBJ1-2	ASSQGLLPGYGYT
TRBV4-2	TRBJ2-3	ASSQGGASGRLTDTQY
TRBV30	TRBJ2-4	AWSNSRTQLAKNIQY
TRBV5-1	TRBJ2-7	ASSLGDRVYEQY